Listed below are T cell receptor beta chains from one sample, sequenced in a study of T cell responses to AZD1222 COVID-19 vaccine. The data were produced by immunoSEQ multiplex PCR, yet TCRdb's version contains in-frame clones alone and is incomplete. This table has tens of thousands of clones, over 75% appearing once. The specimen was peripheral blood, collected on day 0 of AZD1222 vaccination. All receptors come from an adult in good health. The CDR3 runs from the conserved cysteine through the conserved F or W. A D gene is named only where the DNA matches it firmly. Not every row has a clone size; where given, it reads once, few, many or a size class.

j_gene: TRBJ2-3
abundance: .
len: 17
v_gene: TRBV27
d_gene: TRBD2
CDR3nt: TGTGCCAGCAGTTTCTCCACTAGCGGGGGGGCCACAGATACGCAGTATTTT
CDR3aa: CASSFSTSGGATDTQYF

j_gene: TRBJ1-1
abundance: once
len: 14
v_gene: TRBV7-9
d_gene: .
CDR3nt: TGTGCCAGCAGCTTATCAGGCGAGGGGGGTGAAGCTTTCTTT
CDR3aa: CASSLSGEGGEAFF

j_gene: TRBJ2-2
abundance: .
len: 15
v_gene: TRBV4-1
d_gene: .
CDR3nt: TGCGCCAGCAGCCAGTCGGGACGGAACACCGGGGAGCTGTTTTTT
CDR3aa: CASSQSGRNTGELFF

j_gene: TRBJ1-1
abundance: once
len: 15
v_gene: TRBV9
d_gene: .
CDR3nt: TGTGCCAGCAGCTTCTCCGGGGGAAGTCACACTGAAGCTTTCTTT
CDR3aa: CASSFSGGSHTEAFF

j_gene: TRBJ2-1
abundance: .
len: 14
v_gene: TRBV6-4
d_gene: TRBD1
CDR3nt: TGTGCCAGCAGTGCGGGACAGGGGGGAGATGAGCAGTTCTTC
CDR3aa: CASSAGQGGDEQFF

j_gene: TRBJ1-1
abundance: .
len: 11
v_gene: TRBV6-5
d_gene: .
CDR3nt: TGTGCCAGCAGGGGGGGGATTGAAGCTTTCTTT
CDR3aa: CASRGGIEAFF

j_gene: TRBJ1-4
abundance: once
len: 15
v_gene: TRBV4-1
d_gene: .
CDR3nt: TGCGCCAGCAGCCAATCTCTGGGAACTAATGAAAAACTGTTTTTT
CDR3aa: CASSQSLGTNEKLFF

j_gene: TRBJ2-3
abundance: .
len: 17
v_gene: TRBV19
d_gene: .
CDR3nt: TGTGCCAGTAGTATTTCAGGGGGGGGATCTAGCACAGATACGCAGTATTTT
CDR3aa: CASSISGGGSSTDTQYF

j_gene: TRBJ2-5
abundance: .
len: 13
v_gene: TRBV7-9
d_gene: .
CDR3nt: TGTGCCAGCAGCTTACGGATGCAAGAGACCCAGTACTTC
CDR3aa: CASSLRMQETQYF

j_gene: TRBJ1-1
abundance: .
len: 12
v_gene: TRBV4-3
d_gene: .
CDR3nt: TGCGCCAGCAGCCAAGAAGGGGTCGAAGCTTTCTTT
CDR3aa: CASSQEGVEAFF

j_gene: TRBJ1-2
abundance: .
len: 16
v_gene: TRBV5-5
d_gene: TRBD1
CDR3nt: TGTGCCAGCAGCTTGGGGGGACAGGGTATTCACTATGGCTACACCTTC
CDR3aa: CASSLGGQGIHYGYTF

j_gene: TRBJ2-1
abundance: .
len: 18
v_gene: TRBV9
d_gene: TRBD2
CDR3nt: TGTGCCAGCAGCCCGCGGACTAGCGGGGGGATTCGCTACAATGAGCAGTTCTTC
CDR3aa: CASSPRTSGGIRYNEQFF

j_gene: TRBJ1-5
abundance: few
len: 18
v_gene: TRBV6-2/TRBV6-3
d_gene: .
CDR3nt: TGTGCCAGCAGTTACTTGGACAGCGCGACGGGTTTCAATCAGCCCCAGCATTTT
CDR3aa: CASSYLDSATGFNQPQHF

j_gene: TRBJ1-4
abundance: .
len: 16
v_gene: TRBV18
d_gene: .
CDR3nt: TGTGCCAGCTCATCACTGGAGGGGAGGGCTAATGAAAAACTGTTTTTT
CDR3aa: CASSSLEGRANEKLFF

j_gene: TRBJ1-1
abundance: .
len: 14
v_gene: TRBV19
d_gene: .
CDR3nt: TGTGCCAGTAGTACACAGACAGGGAACACTGAAGCTTTCTTT
CDR3aa: CASSTQTGNTEAFF

j_gene: TRBJ2-2
abundance: .
len: 14
v_gene: TRBV19
d_gene: .
CDR3nt: TGTGCCAGTAGAATACAGGGGAACACCGGGGAGCTGTTTTTT
CDR3aa: CASRIQGNTGELFF

j_gene: TRBJ2-7
abundance: .
len: 14
v_gene: TRBV28
d_gene: .
CDR3nt: TGTGCCAGCAGTTTGGAGGGATTTGATTACGAGCAGTACTTC
CDR3aa: CASSLEGFDYEQYF

j_gene: TRBJ2-5
abundance: once
len: 15
v_gene: TRBV5-1
d_gene: .
CDR3nt: TGCGCCAGCAGCTATCCAGGGGCGGTCAAAGAGACCCAGTACTTC
CDR3aa: CASSYPGAVKETQYF

j_gene: TRBJ1-6
abundance: .
len: 12
v_gene: TRBV6-5
d_gene: .
CDR3nt: TGTGCCAGCAGGCAGTATAATTCACCCCTCCACTTT
CDR3aa: CASRQYNSPLHF

j_gene: TRBJ1-1
abundance: .
len: 15
v_gene: TRBV7-8
d_gene: TRBD1
CDR3nt: TGTGCCAGCAGCCCCTGGGGGGGACAGGGAGTAGGAGCTTTCTTT
CDR3aa: CASSPWGGQGVGAFF

j_gene: TRBJ1-1
abundance: .
len: 17
v_gene: TRBV6-1
d_gene: TRBD1
CDR3nt: TGTGCCAGCAGTGAACGGGTTTTACCGACAGGGCTGGATGAAGCTTTCTTT
CDR3aa: CASSERVLPTGLDEAFF

j_gene: TRBJ1-5
abundance: .
len: 12
v_gene: TRBV7-9
d_gene: TRBD1
CDR3nt: TGTGCCAGCAGCCGGACAGGACAGCCCCAGCATTTT
CDR3aa: CASSRTGQPQHF

j_gene: TRBJ1-6
abundance: .
len: 14
v_gene: TRBV9
d_gene: .
CDR3nt: TGTGCCAGCAGCCCTGGGACTGCGAGGGAAACCCTCCACTTT
CDR3aa: CASSPGTARETLHF

j_gene: TRBJ1-2
abundance: .
len: 14
v_gene: TRBV6-5
d_gene: .
CDR3nt: TGTGCCAGCAGTAAAACAGGGAGCAGGGACGGCTACACCTTC
CDR3aa: CASSKTGSRDGYTF

j_gene: TRBJ1-2
abundance: .
len: 13
v_gene: TRBV12-3/TRBV12-4
d_gene: .
CDR3nt: TGTGCCAGCAGTTTGACCGCTAACTATGGCTACACCTTC
CDR3aa: CASSLTANYGYTF

j_gene: TRBJ2-3
abundance: .
len: 15
v_gene: TRBV9
d_gene: TRBD2
CDR3nt: TGTGCCAGCAGCGATATAGCGGGGTTCACAGATACGCAGTATTTT
CDR3aa: CASSDIAGFTDTQYF

j_gene: TRBJ2-7
abundance: .
len: 16
v_gene: TRBV19
d_gene: TRBD2
CDR3nt: TGTGCCAGTAGTGAAGCCCTAGCGGGAGGGCCGGAGGAGCAGTACTTC
CDR3aa: CASSEALAGGPEEQYF

j_gene: TRBJ1-6
abundance: .
len: 17
v_gene: TRBV6-1
d_gene: TRBD1
CDR3nt: TGTGCCAGCAGTGAATTCCACAGGGGGATAGATAATTCACCCCTCCACTTT
CDR3aa: CASSEFHRGIDNSPLHF

j_gene: TRBJ1-3
abundance: .
len: 14
v_gene: TRBV30
d_gene: .
CDR3nt: TGTGCCGGGAACAGGCTGAGCTCTGGAAACACCATATATTTT
CDR3aa: CAGNRLSSGNTIYF

j_gene: TRBJ1-1
abundance: few
len: 15
v_gene: TRBV7-9
d_gene: .
CDR3nt: TGTGCCAGCAGCTTAGCCGGGGGTAGGAACACTGAAGCTTTCTTT
CDR3aa: CASSLAGGRNTEAFF

j_gene: TRBJ1-1
abundance: .
len: 13
v_gene: TRBV11-3
d_gene: .
CDR3nt: TGTGCCAGCAGCCTCCATATGAACACTGAAGCTTTCTTT
CDR3aa: CASSLHMNTEAFF

j_gene: TRBJ2-3
abundance: once
len: 14
v_gene: TRBV10-1
d_gene: .
CDR3nt: TGCGCCAGCAGACAGGACCTTAGCACAGATACGCAGTATTTT
CDR3aa: CASRQDLSTDTQYF

j_gene: TRBJ1-2
abundance: .
len: 14
v_gene: TRBV18
d_gene: .
CDR3nt: TGTGCCAGCTCACCAGATATTCAGGGTGACGGCTACACCTTC
CDR3aa: CASSPDIQGDGYTF

j_gene: TRBJ2-7
abundance: .
len: 12
v_gene: TRBV5-6
d_gene: .
CDR3nt: TGTGCCAGCAGCTTGGAGCGCCACGAGCAGTACTTC
CDR3aa: CASSLERHEQYF

j_gene: TRBJ2-3
abundance: .
len: 15
v_gene: TRBV2
d_gene: .
CDR3nt: TGTGCCAGCAGTGCTAGCCTCCTTAGCACAGATACGCAGTATTTT
CDR3aa: CASSASLLSTDTQYF

j_gene: TRBJ2-5
abundance: .
len: 13
v_gene: TRBV5-1
d_gene: .
CDR3nt: TGCGCCAGCAGCATTGACAGGCTTCAGATCCAGTACTTC
CDR3aa: CASSIDRLQIQYF

j_gene: TRBJ1-1
abundance: .
len: 14
v_gene: TRBV28
d_gene: .
CDR3nt: TGTGCCAGCAGTGCCTTGGGCGGGAACACTGAAGCTTTCTTT
CDR3aa: CASSALGGNTEAFF

j_gene: TRBJ2-4
abundance: .
len: 15
v_gene: TRBV18
d_gene: TRBD2
CDR3nt: TGTGCCAGCTCACCGGAGAGCGGGAGCCTGAACATTCAGTACTTC
CDR3aa: CASSPESGSLNIQYF

j_gene: TRBJ2-3
abundance: .
len: 15
v_gene: TRBV6-1
d_gene: TRBD1
CDR3nt: TGTGCCAGCAGCGAAGACAGGGGAAGCACAGATACGCAGTATTTT
CDR3aa: CASSEDRGSTDTQYF

j_gene: TRBJ2-1
abundance: .
len: 13
v_gene: TRBV7-9
d_gene: .
CDR3nt: TGTGCCAGCAGCTTAACCGGGATAGATGAGCAGTTCTTC
CDR3aa: CASSLTGIDEQFF

j_gene: TRBJ1-4
abundance: .
len: 15
v_gene: TRBV5-1
d_gene: .
CDR3nt: TGCGCCAGCAGCCTTGTACCCGGGGACAATGAAAAACTGTTTTTT
CDR3aa: CASSLVPGDNEKLFF

j_gene: TRBJ1-4
abundance: .
len: 15
v_gene: TRBV6-5
d_gene: TRBD1
CDR3nt: TGTGCCAGCAGTCGACAGGGAGTTGTCGGTCTGGAACTGTTTTTT
CDR3aa: CASSRQGVVGLELFF

j_gene: TRBJ2-1
abundance: .
len: 15
v_gene: TRBV10-1
d_gene: TRBD2
CDR3nt: TGCGCCAGCAGTAAGCGGGAGCATACGAGGAATGAGCAGTTCTTC
CDR3aa: CASSKREHTRNEQFF

j_gene: TRBJ1-2
abundance: .
len: 14
v_gene: TRBV4-3
d_gene: .
CDR3nt: TGCGCCAGCAGCCAAGGCGCAGCAAACTATGGCTACACCTTC
CDR3aa: CASSQGAANYGYTF

j_gene: TRBJ1-5
abundance: .
len: 14
v_gene: TRBV10-3
d_gene: .
CDR3nt: TGTGCCATCAGCATTGACTATAGCAATCAGCCCCAGCATTTT
CDR3aa: CAISIDYSNQPQHF